This TCR beta chain originates from a study of blood T cell repertoires in COVID-19. Trimming shortened V by 7 bases and J by 4 bases, and 20 bases separated the two germline ends. Germline-derived CDR1 and CDR2 are MDHEN and SYDVKM. This CDR3 spans 16 amino acids. Authors' data handling: Reference gene primer amplification in the assay estimated nucleated cell counts. Assay used: immunoSEQ multiplex PCR; TCRdb lists only in-frame clones, some missing. Clone size and the V and J calls come from that table; the DNA yielded D and trimming. The repertoire has 110,000 to 150,000 clones, more than 60% of them found once; the top ten carry about 1.8%.

This chain links TRBV28 with TRBJ1-5; TRBD1 might be the D (5 bases). The sequenced sample consisted of peripheral blood. The origin of this receptor is a woman aged 55-70 years with acute or convalescent COVID-19. The DNA for the CDR3 is TGTGCCAGCAAGGGGCTGAAGGGGCTCGGAAATCAGCCCCAGCATTTT. This gives the protein CASKGLKGLGNQPQHF.